These 25 T cell receptor beta chains were sequenced from one sample in a study of a mutant IDH1 vaccine in newly diagnosed glioma. Clones were sequenced by immunoSEQ multiplex PCR, and TCRdb holds only the in-frame ones, with some missing. This repertoire shows 60,000 to 75,000 clones, around 84% found once; its top ten account for 2% to 2.5%. Antigens of these TCRs are unknown. Time point specified: week 35, safety follow-up. A single vaccine dose contained 300 ug of mutant IDH1 20-mer peptide, and topical imiquimod was used with it. The specimen comprised PBMCs, sampled from a glioma patient whose treatment included an IDH1 peptide vaccine. The source is a man younger than 40 with glioma.

The rearrangement joins TRBV4-3 to TRBJ2-1; no definite D call. This CDR3 has 14 amino acids. The V end lost 0 bases, the J end lost 6 bases, and 9 bases lay between the germline ends. CDR1 LGHNA and CDR2 YSLEER come from the germline V gene. The CDR3 spells CASSQEIGVNEQFF. CDR3 nucleotides: TGCGCCAGCAGCCAAGAAATCGGCGTCAATGAGCAGTTCTTC.

This sequence joins TRBV29-1 and TRBJ1-2; the D is unclear. This CDR3 region has 13 residues. Germline CDR1 SQVTM, CDR2 ANQGSEA. The germline V and J ends were trimmed by 5 bases and 8 bases, with 18 bases remaining between them. The CDR3 DNA follows: TGCAGCGTTTTTGGAGGGCCCTTCCACGGCTACACCTTC. It encodes CSVFGGPFHGYTF.

In its sample, this clone was seen a few times. The chain carries TRBV10-3 and TRBJ1-1; no definite D call. The CDR3 sequence is 15 residues long. With 6 bases removed from V and 3 bases from J, the gap between germline ends came to 17 bases. CDR1 is ENHRY, CDR2 SYGVKD, per germline. The CDR3 nucleotides are TGTGCCATCAGCTCCATCGGGCCTGGGGACACTGAAGCTTTCTTT. Translating gives CAISSIGPGDTEAFF.

The chain links TRBV7-3 to TRBJ2-3; D ambiguous. The CDR3 is made up of 15 amino acids. Trimming took off 2 bases at V and 0 bases at J, with 9 bases between the two ends. Germline values: CDR1 SGHTA, CDR2 FQGTGA. The chain's CDR3 is CASSLVGLSTDTQYF. The CDR3 DNA sequence: TGTGCCAGCAGCTTAGTAGGGCTGAGCACAGATACGCAGTATTTT.

The chain is built from TRBV10-3 and TRBJ2-1; D is unclear. Between the trimmed V and J ends, which lost 4 bases and 3 bases, there was a span of 7 bases. This CDR3 contains 13 residues. Germline CDR1 ENHRY, CDR2 SYGVKD. CDR3 protein: CAISVGGYNEQFF. The CDR3 DNA reads as TGTGCCATCAGTGTGGGCGGCTACAATGAGCAGTTCTTC.

A note on this clone: This likely comes from a read error, as the CDR3 has no conserved phenylalanine or tryptophan at its end. The chain combines TRBV2 with TRBJ1-5; D unclear. This CDR3 is 16 amino acids long. Germline V gene sequence: CDR1 SNHLY, CDR2 FYNNEI. Trimming shortened V by 2 bases and J by 0 bases, and 11 bases separated the two germline ends. CDR3 coding DNA: TGTGCCAGCAGTGAATCCCGAGGAGTTAGCAATCAGCCCCAGCATCTT. Encoded protein: CASSESRGVSNQPQHL.

The chain links TRBV19 to TRBJ1-2; D unclear. Germline CDR1 is LNHDA and CDR2 is SQIVND (reference sequence). The V end lost 2 bases, the J end lost 5 bases, and 12 bases lay between the germline ends. CDR3 size: 14 residues. The CDR3 is CASSIFTAGYGYTF. In DNA, the CDR3 is TGTGCCAGTAGTATATTCACGGCGGGATATGGCTACACCTTC.

The chain combines TRBV19 with TRBJ2-3, with D tentatively TRBD2 (6 bases). Trimming took off 5 bases at V and 1 base at J, with 16 bases between the two ends. Germline V gene data show CDR1 as LNHDA and CDR2 as SQIVND (reference sequence). The CDR3 runs 16 residues. The CDR3 protein is CASSSRRAAGTDTQYF. The CDR3 DNA follows: TGTGCCAGTAGTTCCCGGAGGGCAGCAGGCACAGATACGCAGTATTTT.

This clone was seen a handful of times. The genes are TRBV10-3 and TRBJ2-7; D not certain. V lost 8 bases and J 6 bases, leaving 14 bases between the germline ends. The CDR3 totals 12 residues. CDR1 ENHRY and CDR2 SYGVKD come from the germline V gene. CDR3 DNA: TGTGCCATCCGGACGTCCTCGGGCGAGCAGTACTTC. This codes for CAIRTSSGEQYF.

This chain joins TRBV6-6 and TRBJ1-2, with unresolved D. CDR1 and CDR2 from the germline V gene are MNHNY and SVGAGI (reference sequence). Trimming shortened V by 0 bases and J by 4 bases, and 6 bases separated the two germline ends. This CDR3 spans 13 amino acids. CDR3 in amino acids: CASSYSIVYGYTF. The CDR3 DNA sequence: TGTGCCAGCAGTTACTCGATCGTCTATGGCTACACCTTC.

The chain uses TRBV6-6 and TRBJ1-3; no definite D call. The CDR3 runs 15 residues. Trimming removed 4 bases at V and 2 bases at J, with 12 bases between. The germline CDR1 and CDR2 sequences are MNHNY and SVGAGI (reference sequence). CDR3 in amino acids: CASSSSWTAGNTIYF. The CDR3 nucleotides read TGTGCCAGCAGTTCGTCCTGGACGGCTGGAAACACCATATATTTT.

V gene TRBV5-1 combines with J gene TRBJ2-2; D is possibly TRBD1 or TRBD2 (8 bases each). This CDR3 contains 18 residues. Germline values: CDR1 SGHRS, CDR2 YFSETQ. Trimming removed 3 bases from V and 6 bases from J, with 24 bases in between. The CDR3 spells CASSSDRGWVAGPGELFF. The CDR3 DNA reads as TGCGCCAGCAGCTCCGACAGGGGATGGGTAGCGGGACCCGGGGAGCTGTTTTTT.

The chain uses TRBV5-1 and TRBJ2-5; TRBD2 matches 8 bases. The J call may be mistaken, given a closer DNA end match to TRBJ2-7. Germline assignment: CDR1 SGHRS and CDR2 YFSETQ. CDR3 length: 15 residues. CDR3 nucleotide sequence: TGCGCCAGCAGCTTGGCCGGGGGGGCAAACTACGAGCAGTACTTC. It yields the protein CASSLAGGANYEQYF.

V is TRBV6-6 and J is TRBJ2-5, with D tentatively TRBD2 (6 bases). CDR1 MNHNY and CDR2 SVGAGI come from the germline V gene (reference sequence). The CDR3 has 14 amino acids. V was cut by 9 bases and J by 2 bases, with 16 bases left in between. The CDR3 DNA follows: TGTGCCAGTCGAAAAGCGGGCGAGCAAGAGACCCAGTACTTC. This translates into CASRKAGEQETQYF.

The chain combines TRBV7-2 with TRBJ2-5, with 8 bases lining up with TRBD2. The DNA end is more similar to TRBJ2-7, so the J call may be wrong. The CDR3 has 15 residues. Germline CDR1 and CDR2: SGHTA and FQGNSA. Here the CDR3 reads CASSPAGVLGYEQYF. CDR3 in DNA: TGTGCCAGCAGCCCAGCGGGGGTACTCGGGTACGAGCAGTACTTC.

This chain uses TRBV5-4 with TRBJ1-2; 9 bases fit TRBD1. Trimming cost V 2 bases and J 8 bases; bases outside gene matches: 4. This CDR3 is 13 amino acids long. The germline V gene has CDR1 SGHNT and CDR2 YYREEE (reference sequence). The CDR3 DNA is TGTGCCAGCAGCTTTCGGACAGGGGAGGGCTACACCTTC. This codes for CASSFRTGEGYTF.

V is TRBV9 and J is TRBJ1-2; D is uncertain. The CDR3 sequence is 14 residues long. Germline loops: CDR1 SGDLS, CDR2 YYNGEE. V lost 0 bases to trimming and J lost 3 bases, with 9 bases between them. Here the CDR3 reads CASSVADTYYGYTF. CDR3 DNA sequence: TGTGCCAGCAGCGTAGCTGACACCTACTATGGCTACACCTTC.

The chain employs TRBV4-3 and TRBJ1-6; possible D gene TRBD1, 5 bases. Germline V lookup: CDR1 LGHNA, CDR2 YSLEER. The V and J ends lost 0 bases and 10 bases respectively, with 16 bases between them. This CDR3 is 16 amino acids long. The CDR3 nucleotides read TGCGCCAGCAGCCAAGAAGGGGTGGGGATCAGGTCACCCCTCCACTTT. This sequence encodes CASSQEGVGIRSPLHF.

This clone was seen a few times. The genes are TRBV19 and TRBJ1-1; tentatively, D is TRBD1 (5 bases). CDR1 and CDR2 (germline): LNHDA, SQIVND (reference sequence). This CDR3 has 15 residues. Trimming removed 1 base from V and 12 bases from J, with 21 bases in between. Written as DNA, the CDR3 is TGTGCCAGTAGTATAGGCGGAAGGGGACTGAATGTCACTTTCTTT. Its protein product is CASSIGGRGLNVTFF.

This clone occurred a few times. The chain employs TRBV7-9 and TRBJ2-1; D is perhaps TRBD1 (6 bases). The CDR3 extends over 11 amino acids. Between the trimmed V and J ends, which lost 5 bases and 8 bases, there was a span of 7 bases. Germline assignment: CDR1 SEHNR and CDR2 FQNEAQ (reference sequence). The CDR3 is CASSTGHEQFF. The DNA of the CDR3 is TGTGCCAGCAGCACAGGGCATGAGCAGTTCTTC.

The chain couples TRBV28 to TRBJ1-2; D remains unclear. The V end lost 3 bases, the J end lost 6 bases, and 8 bases lay between the germline ends. The CDR3 has 12 residues. CDR1 MDHEN and CDR2 SYDVKM come from the germline V gene. CDR3 sequence (DNA): TGTGCCAGCAGTTTCGGTCTGAATGGCTACACCTTC. Translating it yields CASSFGLNGYTF.

J is TRBJ2-7 and V is TRBV29-1; 7 bases fit TRBD1. Germline V gene lookup returns CDR1 SQVTM and CDR2 ANQGSEA. The trim removed 7 bases at V and 0 bases at J, leaving 6 bases unmatched. This CDR3 comprises 13 residues. DNA of the CDR3: TGCAGCGCCGAGGACAGGAACTCCTACGAGCAGTACTTC. Protein product: CSAEDRNSYEQYF.

This chain links TRBV30 with TRBJ2-1; D ambiguous. The CDR3 has 15 residues. The ends were cut back, 4 bases at V and 3 bases at J, with 16 bases in the middle. In germline, CDR1 is GTSNPN, CDR2 SVGIG (reference sequence). Here the CDR3 DNA reads TGTGCCTGGACCCCCGACCCTGGAATCTACAATGAGCAGTTCTTC. Its translation is CAWTPDPGIYNEQFF.

The rearrangement joins TRBV5-6 to TRBJ2-6; D uncertain. The germline gives CDR1 SGHDT, CDR2 YYEEEE. This CDR3 comprises 16 residues. Trimming took off 2 bases at V and 0 bases at J, with 9 bases between the two ends. The CDR3 loop reads CASSFDLSSGANVLTF. The CDR3 DNA follows: TGTGCCAGCAGCTTTGATTTGAGCTCTGGGGCCAACGTCCTGACTTTC. The whole variable domain, filled in from reference TRBV5-6 and TRBJ2-6, reads DAGVTQSPTHLIKTRGQQVTLRCSPKSGHDTVSWYQQALGQGPQFIFQYYEEEERQRGNFPDRFSGHQFPNYSSELNVNALLLGDSALYLCASSFDLSSGANVLTFGAGSRLTVL.

This clone turned up a few times. V gene TRBV5-1 combines with J gene TRBJ1-5; 8 positions match TRBD1. This CDR3 region has 15 residues. Losses at the gene ends were 4 bases for V and 3 bases for J; bases not matched to a gene: 6. Germline V gene lookup returns CDR1 SGHRS and CDR2 YFSETQ. The CDR3 here is CASSTGTGHNQPQHF. CDR3 coding DNA: TGCGCCAGCAGCACGGGGACAGGCCACAATCAGCCCCAGCATTTT.